This T cell receptor beta chain was sequenced in a study of cytomegalovirus exposure and HLA in healthy donors. The study's findings and limits: The study recorded fewer than 200 TCR beta chains that were cytomegalovirus-associated. Later analysis demonstrated an association between a missense DCLRE1C variant and TCR beta V- and J-gene trimming. Among the sequence variants, a highly shared cluster was likely an artifact of sequencing. Earlier findings revealed that most TCR beta V segments proved productive either about 87% or about 30% of the time.

About this clone itself: Its antigen remains unidentified.

The CDR3 totals 17 residues. Trimming removed 5 bases from V and 3 bases from J; junction bases left unmatched: 12. CDR1 is SGHAT and CDR2 is FQNNGV in the germline V gene. The PCR used 60 Vbeta and 13 Jbeta primers. The protocol was immunoSEQ multiplex PCR, while the TCRdb copy is restricted to in-frame clones and leaves out a portion. The table shows around 70,000 clones, with around 80% occurring only once. The gene calls are TRBV11-2 and TRBJ1-4, with 7 bases that match TRBD1. This sequence originates from a male donor in good health and CMV-seropositive. What was sequenced was PBMCs. The CDR3 DNA follows: TGTGCCAGCAGCGCAAAAGGGGGCCCTTTACCTAATGAAAAACTGTTTTTT. Encoded protein: CASSAKGGPLPNEKLFF.